Shown below are 20 T cell receptor beta chains from a single sample sequenced in a study of T cell changes during pregnancy in multiple sclerosis. Generated by immunoSEQ multiplex PCR, the TCRdb table keeps only in-frame clones and is missing some. This table holds approximately 50,000 clones, approximately 94% found once. The source was CD4+ T cells from peripheral blood mononuclear cells, collected in the third trimester of pregnancy. The receptors originated from a female donor with multiple sclerosis, enrolled in a pregnancy study.

The genes are TRBV2 and TRBJ1-1; 7 positions match TRBD1. J was trimmed by 8 bases and V by 5 bases; bases with no gene match: 5. CDR1 SNHLY and CDR2 FYNNEI come from the germline V gene. This CDR3 contains 12 residues. CDR3 loop: CASSYRGIEAFF. The CDR3 nucleotides are TGTGCCAGCAGTTACAGGGGTATCGAAGCTTTCTTT.

V is TRBV6-5 and J is TRBJ2-5, with 15 bases matching TRBD2. The CDR3 extends over 15 amino acids. J was trimmed by 4 bases and V by 7 bases; bases with no gene match: 4. Germline assignment: CDR1 MNHEY and CDR2 SVGAGI. The CDR3 sequence: CASTSGLAGGETQYF. The CDR3 DNA sequence: TGTGCCAGCACCTCGGGACTAGCGGGAGGAGAGACCCAGTACTTC.

The genes are TRBV7-9 and TRBJ1-6; TRBD1 aligns across 9 bases. Germline-derived CDR1 and CDR2 are SEHNR and FQNEAQ (reference sequence). Germline trimming cut 0 bases from V and 3 bases from J; bases unmatched to any gene: 0. The CDR3 runs 16 residues. The CDR3 loop reads CASSLADRGYNSPLHF. CDR3 nucleotides: TGTGCCAGCAGCTTAGCGGACAGGGGCTATAATTCACCCCTCCACTTT.

The rearrangement links TRBV5-1 to TRBJ1-1; D gene uncertain. This CDR3 region has 14 residues. Trimming took 3 bases from V and 1 from J, leaving 10 bases between them. Germline V gene sequence: CDR1 SGHRS, CDR2 YFSETQ. The CDR3 DNA reads as TGCGCCAGCAGCTCCGCGACTGCGAACACTGAAGCTTTCTTT. As protein: CASSSATANTEAFF.

This chain joins TRBV28 and TRBJ2-7, with 8 bases matching TRBD1. Trimming removed 5 bases from V and 2 bases from J; junction bases left unmatched: 8. Germline V CDR1 and CDR2: MDHEN, SYDVKM. The CDR3 totals 15 residues. The CDR3 spells CASSGSGTGTYEQYF. In DNA, the CDR3 is TGTGCCAGCAGTGGATCTGGGACAGGTACCTACGAGCAGTACTTC.

V usage is TRBV25-1 and J usage is TRBJ2-2; D is possibly TRBD2 (5 bases). The V gene lost 7 bases and the J gene lost 4 bases, with 10 bases spanning the gap. The CDR3 totals 13 residues. Germline CDR1 is MGHDK and CDR2 is SYGVNS. DNA of the CDR3: TGTGCCAGCAAGTTTGGGAGCACCGGGGAGCTGTTTTTT. Translating it yields CASKFGSTGELFF. The full variable domain, completed using reference TRBV25-1 and TRBJ2-2, is EADIYQTPRYLVIGTGKKITLECSQTMGHDKMYWYQQDPGMELHLIHYSYGVNSTEKGDLSSESTVSRIRTEHFPLTLESARPSHTSQYLCASKFGSTGELFFGEGSRLTVL.

This chain connects TRBV5-1 to TRBJ2-1; D perhaps matches TRBD1 (6 bases). The germline V gene has CDR1 SGHRS and CDR2 YFSETQ. The V end was cut by 0 bases, the J end by 2 bases, with 12 bases between. The CDR3 contains 16 residues. In DNA, the CDR3 is TGCGCCAGCAGCTTGGGAGTGGGGGCTACCTACAATGAGCAGTTCTTC. Its protein is CASSLGVGATYNEQFF.

This chain links TRBV27 with TRBJ1-2, with 11 bases aligning to TRBD1. Germline values: CDR1 MNHEY, CDR2 SMNVEV (reference sequence). CDR3 length: 16 amino acids. J was trimmed by 6 bases and V by 5 bases; bases with no gene match: 11. This chain's CDR3 is CASSLTPGQGVHGYTF. Here the CDR3 DNA reads TGTGCCAGCAGTCTCACTCCGGGACAGGGGGTCCATGGCTACACCTTC.

The chain employs TRBV5-1 and TRBJ2-1, with 9 bases lining up with TRBD1. Looked up from germline, CDR1 is SGHRS and CDR2 is YFSETQ. V lost 0 bases, J lost 8 bases, and 9 bases stayed unmatched. The CDR3 spans 16 residues. CDR3: CASSLVSGTGHDEQFF. The CDR3 DNA follows: TGCGCCAGCAGCTTGGTTTCCGGGACAGGGCACGATGAGCAGTTCTTC.

This chain connects TRBV5-4 to TRBJ1-3; perhaps TRBD1 as D (6 bases). The CDR3 loop spans 14 amino acids. Germline lookup yields CDR1 SGHNT and CDR2 YYREEE (reference sequence). Trimming pared 8 bases from V and 1 base from J, leaving 13 bases between. The CDR3 loop reads CASYRVPSGNTIYF. The CDR3 DNA sequence: TGTGCCAGTTACAGGGTCCCATCTGGAAACACCATATATTTT.

The chain recombines TRBV10-1 with TRBJ1-6; D is perhaps TRBD1 (6 bases). Trimming cost V 9 bases and J 3 bases, with 15 bases left between them. The CDR3 consists of 15 residues. Per germline, CDR1 WNHNN and CDR2 SYGVQD (reference sequence). The CDR3 sequence: CASTGIVDYNSPLHF. As DNA, the CDR3 is TGCGCCAGTACAGGGATTGTCGACTATAATTCACCCCTCCACTTT.

This chain joins TRBV4-3 and TRBJ1-2; D is undetermined. V gave up 0 bases and J gave up 8 bases, with 13 bases separating them. Germline V gene lookup returns CDR1 LGHNA and CDR2 YSLEER. This CDR3 is built from 14 residues. The CDR3 sequence: CASSQDSGMDGYTF. DNA of the CDR3: TGCGCCAGCAGCCAAGATTCGGGGATGGACGGCTACACCTTC.

The genes are TRBV6-5 and TRBJ1-5; unclear D gene. From germline, CDR1 is MNHEY and CDR2 SVGAGI. The CDR3 totals 15 residues. Trimming took off 9 bases at V and 1 base at J, with 16 bases between the two ends. For the CDR3, the DNA is TGTGCCAGTAATCCCTCCTTTCCGAGCAATCAGCCCCAGCATTTT. This sequence encodes CASNPSFPSNQPQHF.

In this sample, this clone turned up once. The chain is built from TRBV5-1 and TRBJ2-6; D perhaps matches TRBD1 (6 bases). The germline V gene has CDR1 SGHRS and CDR2 YFSETQ. The CDR3 runs 16 residues. V was shortened by 5 bases and J by 0 bases, with 12 bases between the two germline ends. The CDR3 DNA sequence: TGCGCCAGCAGTCAGGACAGCCGCTCTGGGGCCAACGTCCTGACTTTC. It codes for CASSQDSRSGANVLTF.

The chain is built from TRBV18 and TRBJ2-1, with 10 bases matching TRBD2. Trimming removed 3 bases from V and 5 bases from J; junction bases left unmatched: 1. Germline V gene lookup returns CDR1 KGHSH and CDR2 LQKENI. This CDR3 region has 14 residues. DNA for the CDR3: TGTGCCAGCTCACCCAGCGGGAGGGACAATGAGCAGTTCTTC. This gives the protein CASSPSGRDNEQFF.

This clone showed up just once. The rearrangement links TRBV19 to TRBJ1-2; weak D call: TRBD1 (5 bases). The V end was cut by 0 bases, the J end by 6 bases, with 11 bases between. The CDR3 covers 14 residues. Germline values: CDR1 LNHDA, CDR2 SQIVND (reference sequence). The CDR3 sequence: CASSIDRGLHGYTF. Written as DNA, the CDR3 is TGTGCCAGTAGTATAGATCGGGGACTGCATGGCTACACCTTC.

This clone was observed a single time. V is TRBV7-3 and J is TRBJ2-5; TRBD2 matches 10 bases. From germline, CDR1 is SGHTA and CDR2 FQGTGA. V shed 5 bases and J 1 base; nucleotides not matched to a gene: 1. CDR3 length: 14 residues. CDR3 bases: TGTGCCAGCAGCCGGACTAGCGGCCAAGAGACCCAGTACTTC. Translation: CASSRTSGQETQYF.

This chain links TRBV5-1 with TRBJ2-7; TRBD1 agrees at 11 bases. CDR3 length equals 17 residues. V lost 0 bases, J lost 5 bases, and 10 bases stayed unmatched. Germline V gene sequence: CDR1 SGHRS, CDR2 YFSETQ. DNA for the CDR3: TGCGCCAGCAGCTTGGCCGGAAGGACAGGGGGCTTCAACGAGCAGTACTTC. Amino acid sequence: CASSLAGRTGGFNEQYF.

The chain couples TRBV10-2 to TRBJ2-2, with 7 nucleotides matching TRBD1. The length of the CDR3 is 15 residues. V was clipped by 4 bases and J by 7 bases; unmatched bases: 9. Germline V gene lookup returns CDR1 WSHSY and CDR2 SAAADI. The CDR3 bases are TGCGCCAGCAGTGCCCAACAGGGGCGGGTCGGGGAGCTGTTTTTT. It codes for CASSAQQGRVGELFF.

This chain connects TRBV28 to TRBJ1-2, with 8 bases lining up with TRBD1. The CDR3 is made up of 14 amino acids. CDR1 MDHEN and CDR2 SYDVKM come from the germline V gene. J lost 2 bases, V lost 6 bases, and 5 bases had no gene match. CDR3 protein: CASSLQGANYGYTF. In DNA form, the CDR3 reads TGTGCCAGCAGCCTCCAGGGGGCCAACTATGGCTACACCTTC.